This T cell receptor beta chain was retrieved from a study of blood T cell repertoires in COVID-19. Clones were sequenced by immunoSEQ multiplex PCR, and TCRdb holds only the in-frame ones, with some missing. The sample holds fewer than 350,000 clones, approximately 91% seen once. The CDR3 contains 15 residues. The germline V gene encodes CDR1 SGHNT and CDR2 YENEEA. The germline V and J ends were trimmed by 5 bases and 4 bases, with 15 bases remaining between them. Sequenced: PBMCs or T cells enriched from blood (not recorded which). The J gene is TRBJ2-1, the V gene TRBV11-3; D not resolved. This clonotype originated in a woman in her thirties or forties with acute COVID-19. The CDR3 nucleotides are TGTGCCAGCAGCCCCGCCGTATCCCTATACAATGAGCAGTTCTTC. This gives the protein CASSPAVSLYNEQFF. Full variable domain (outside the CDR3, taken from reference TRBV11-3 and TRBJ2-1): EAGVVQSPRYKIIEKKQPVAFWCNPISGHNTLYWYLQNLGQGPELLIRYENEEAVDDSQLPKDRFSAERLKGVDSTLKIQPAELGDSAVYLCASSPAVSLYNEQFFGPGTRLTVL.